This T cell receptor beta chain derives from a study of B cell selection in AIRE deficiency. The regulatory T cell sort gate was CD4+CD25hiCD127low/negative. Losses at the gene ends were 6 bases for V and 9 bases for J; bases not matched to a gene: 11. The CDR3 is made up of 14 amino acids. Germline values: CDR1 MNHEY, CDR2 SVGAGI. The protocol was immunoSEQ multiplex PCR, while the TCRdb copy is restricted to in-frame clones and leaves out a portion. The data show about 22,000 clones, about 95% seen once. Notes on the study in general: About a third of healthy-donor shared Treg TCRbeta sequences appeared in patient Tconv cells.

In the case of this clone: As yet, its antigen is unknown.

The sequenced sample consisted of Tregs sorted from PBMCs. The clonotype was recovered from a human donor with AIRE deficiency. V and J are TRBV6-5 and TRBJ1-5, with TRBD1 matching 7 bases. CDR3 DNA sequence: TGTGCCAGCAGACCTGACAGGGACACGGGGCCCCAGCATTTT. This gives the protein CASRPDRDTGPQHF.